This entry lists 22 T cell receptor beta chains sequenced from one sample in a study of control samples from healthy donors and cancer patients. Sequenced by immunoSEQ multiplex PCR; TCRdb stores in-frame clones only, minus some. The table includes about 190,000 clones, about nine tenths detected once. The sample comprised blood. These receptor sequences come from a man aged 25-45 years in good health.

V gene TRBV29-1 combines with J gene TRBJ1-1; the D gene is possibly TRBD1 (6 bases). Deletions cut 4 bases from V and 1 base from J, with 25 bases between. The CDR3 length is 18 residues. Germline V gene data show CDR1 as SQVTM and CDR2 as ANQGSEA. Written as DNA, the CDR3 is TGCAGCGTTGTCGGGACATCGGGTGTGAGGGTTGCGAACACTGAAGCTTTCTTT. The encoded protein is CSVVGTSGVRVANTEAFF.

This clone was found once. The chain links TRBV10-3 to TRBJ2-5, with 9 bases that match TRBD2. Germline values: CDR1 ENHRY, CDR2 SYGVKD. The ends lost 4 bases at V and 5 bases at J; junction bases unmatched: 5. There are 14 residues in the CDR3. In nucleotides, the CDR3 is TGTGCCATCAGTGTTAATAGCGGGGGCGAGACCCAGTACTTC. Its translation: CAISVNSGGETQYF.

The chain combines TRBV14 with TRBJ1-6, with 9 bases matching TRBD1. The germline V gene encodes CDR1 SGHDN and CDR2 FVKESK. The trim removed 4 bases at V and 6 bases at J, leaving 7 bases unmatched. The CDR3 extends over 16 amino acids. In DNA, the CDR3 is TGTGCCAGCAGCCTTTCCGGGACAGGGTTTAATTCACCCCTCCACTTT. Translation gives CASSLSGTGFNSPLHF. The whole variable domain, filled in from reference TRBV14 and TRBJ1-6, reads EAGVTQFPSHSVIEKGQTVTLRCDPISGHDNLYWYRRVMGKEIKFLLHFVKESKQDESGMPNNRFLAERTGGTYSTLKVQPAELEDSGVYFCASSLSGTGFNSPLHFGNGTRLTVT.

This chain joins TRBV18 and TRBJ2-7, with D perhaps matching TRBD2 (7 bases). Trimming pared 5 bases from V and 7 bases from J, leaving 12 bases between. Germline V CDR1 and CDR2: KGHSH, LQKENI. CDR3 size: 12 residues. CDR3 region: CASSYGGREQYF. In nucleotides, the CDR3 is TGTGCCAGCTCATACGGGGGGCGGGAGCAGTACTTC.

The chain is built from TRBV7-2 and TRBJ2-2; no reliable D call. The CDR3 is 12 amino acids. Deletions cut 3 bases from V and 7 bases from J, with 6 bases between. The germline V gene encodes CDR1 SGHTA and CDR2 FQGNSA. The CDR3 loop is CASSLYGGELFF. CDR3 bases: TGTGCCAGCAGCTTGTACGGCGGGGAGCTGTTTTTT.

CDR3 amino acids: CSTNTGGAEYF. The CDR3 bases are TGCAGCACCAACACAGGGGGCGCAGAGTACTTC. V and J are TRBV29-1 and TRBJ2-7; 9 nucleotides line up with TRBD1. V lost 8 bases and J lost 11; bases outside the gene matches: 10. Looked up from germline, CDR1 is SQVTM and CDR2 is ANQGSEA. The CDR3 contains 11 residues.

The rearrangement links TRBV2 to TRBJ2-3; a possible D gene is TRBD2 (6 bases). Germline CDR1 reads SNHLY; CDR2 reads FYNNEI. V was cut by 6 bases and J by 5 bases, with 21 bases left in between. The CDR3 has 16 amino acids. The chain's CDR3 is CASSLRSGLQGDTQYF. CDR3 DNA: TGTGCCAGCAGCCTTCGCTCGGGACTGCAAGGAGATACGCAGTATTTT.

The rearrangement uses TRBV5-1 and TRBJ1-6, with a tentative D call TRBD1 (6 bases). CDR1 is SGHRS, CDR2 YFSETQ, per germline. The length of the CDR3 is 15 residues. Trimming removed 0 bases at V and 7 bases at J, with 11 bases between. The CDR3 sequence is CASSLGGGRNSPLHF. The CDR3 DNA sequence: TGCGCCAGCAGCTTGGGTGGGGGCAGGAATTCACCCCTCCACTTT.

The chain recombines TRBV18 with TRBJ2-7; D tentatively fits TRBD1 or TRBD2 (5 bases each). The germline V gene encodes CDR1 KGHSH and CDR2 LQKENI. The CDR3 has 15 amino acids. V lost 5 bases and J lost 3, with 17 bases in between. CDR3 sequence reads: CASSSPGAGVYEQYF. DNA of the CDR3: TGTGCCAGCTCATCCCCCGGGGCGGGCGTCTACGAGCAGTACTTC.

The rearrangement links TRBV5-1 to TRBJ2-1; 11 bases agree with TRBD1. This CDR3 has 15 amino acids. The trim removed 2 bases at V and 10 bases at J, leaving 8 bases unmatched. Germline V gives CDR1 SGHRS, CDR2 YFSETQ. The CDR3 loop is CASSLPGTGGQEQFF. In nucleotides, the CDR3 is TGCGCCAGCAGCTTACCCGGGACAGGGGGTCAGGAGCAGTTCTTC.

The V gene is TRBV5-4, the J gene TRBJ1-5, with 7 bases identical to TRBD1. Germline V lookup: CDR1 SGHNT, CDR2 YYREEE (reference sequence). V lost 2 bases, J lost 1 base, and 0 bases stayed unmatched. The CDR3 covers 14 residues. CDR3 protein: CASSLQGSNQPQHF. CDR3 bases: TGTGCCAGCAGCTTACAGGGGAGCAATCAGCCCCAGCATTTT.

The V gene is TRBV27, the J gene TRBJ1-1, with D possibly being TRBD1 (5 bases). The CDR3 is made up of 15 amino acids. V lost 6 bases, J lost 0 bases, and 14 bases lay in between. Germline-derived CDR1 and CDR2 are MNHEY and SMNVEV (reference sequence). This CDR3 is CASSPPPGLNTEAFF. CDR3 DNA: TGTGCCAGCAGCCCCCCCCCAGGGTTGAACACTGAAGCTTTCTTT.

The chain joins TRBV5-1 to TRBJ2-3; D might be TRBD1 or TRBD2, each matching 5 bases. Germline values: CDR1 SGHRS, CDR2 YFSETQ. There are 18 residues in the CDR3. The germline V and J ends were trimmed by 0 bases and 6 bases, with 23 bases remaining between them. For the CDR3, the DNA is TGCGCCAGCAGCTTGGGGGGGATTAGCCGCAAGTTTCGGGATACGCAGTATTTT. This sequence encodes CASSLGGISRKFRDTQYF.

The chain recombines TRBV3-1 (or the pseudogene TRBV3-2) with TRBJ1-4; the D is unclear. V shed 1 base and J shed 5 bases, with 8 bases lying between them. CDR1 is LGHDT, CDR2 YNNKEL, per germline (reference sequence). There are 14 residues in the CDR3. The CDR3: CASSQVFRNEKLFF. The CDR3 nucleotides read TGTGCCAGCAGCCAAGTCTTCAGAAATGAAAAACTGTTTTTT.

This chain joins TRBV5-4 and TRBJ1-1; D possibly corresponds to TRBD1 (5 bases). Trimming shortened V by 4 bases and J by 7 bases, and 20 bases separated the two germline ends. Germline CDR1 is SGHNT and CDR2 is YYREEE (reference sequence). This CDR3 comprises 15 residues. The CDR3 spells CASSPPGNRQHEAFF. DNA of the CDR3: TGTGCCAGCAGCCCCCCCGGTAACAGACAGCATGAAGCTTTCTTT.

The rearrangement uses TRBV21-1 and TRBJ2-1; no DNA check was done on the table's D call, TRBD1. TRBV21-1 constitutes a pseudogene. CDR3 length: 15 amino acids. CDR3 in DNA: TGTGCCAGCAGCAAAGAGGGGCAGGGATTGAATGAGCAGTTCTTC. It specifies CASSKEGQGLNEQFF.

CDR3 sequence (DNA): TGCGCCAGCAGCCAAGACAGGGGGACTTCCTACGAGCAGTACTTC. Translated: CASSQDRGTSYEQYF. The V gene is TRBV4-1, the J gene TRBJ2-7, with D tentatively TRBD1 (7 bases). The CDR3 has 15 residues. Germline V gene lookup returns CDR1 MGHRA and CDR2 YSYEKL. V was cut by 0 bases and J by 1 base, with 10 bases left in between.

The V call is TRBV29-1, the J call TRBJ2-1; maybe TRBD2 (7 bases). Germline V gene lookup returns CDR1 SQVTM and CDR2 ANQGSEA. There are 12 residues in the CDR3. Trimming left V 6 bases short and J 6 bases short, with 12 bases between. CDR3 DNA sequence: TGCAGCGTGGCGGGGGCGCTCAATGAGCAGTTCTTC. It translates to CSVAGALNEQFF.

The chain uses TRBV4-1 and TRBJ2-6; a weak D match, TRBD1 (5 bases). Germline CDR1 is MGHRA and CDR2 is YSYEKL. The V gene lost 2 bases and the J gene lost 2 bases, with 16 bases spanning the gap. The CDR3 covers 18 residues. CDR3 amino acids: CASSQLDMGFTGANVLTF. For the CDR3, the DNA is TGCGCCAGCAGCCAACTGGACATGGGGTTTACTGGGGCCAACGTCCTGACTTTC.

The table lists this clone with a few counts. This chain joins TRBV4-1 and TRBJ1-6; 8 bases agree with TRBD1. This CDR3 is built from 18 residues. The germline V gene has CDR1 MGHRA and CDR2 YSYEKL. Losses at the gene ends were 0 bases for V and 1 base for J; bases not matched to a gene: 5. The CDR3 sequence is CASSQDAGGVSYNSPLHF. The CDR3, as DNA: TGCGCCAGCAGCCAAGATGCAGGGGGCGTTTCCTATAATTCACCCCTCCACTTT.

This chain links TRBV29-1 with TRBJ2-2; unclear D gene. Germline CDR1 and CDR2: SQVTM and ANQGSEA. The V gene lost 4 bases and the J gene lost 3 bases, with 6 bases spanning the gap. The CDR3 runs 12 residues. CDR3 in amino acids: CSVGLYTGELFF. In DNA, the CDR3 is TGCAGCGTTGGTCTGTACACCGGGGAGCTGTTTTTT.

The chain recombines TRBV2 with TRBJ2-1, with 9 bases aligning to TRBD1. The V gene end was trimmed by 3 bases and the J gene end by 3 bases; junction bases not matched to a gene: 3. CDR1 SNHLY and CDR2 FYNNEI come from the germline V gene. This CDR3 is 15 amino acids long. This chain's CDR3 is CASSDTGGGYNEQFF. CDR3 sequence (DNA): TGTGCCAGCAGTGACACAGGGGGCGGCTACAATGAGCAGTTCTTC.